The T cell receptor (beta chain) described here comes from a study of cytomegalovirus exposure and HLA in healthy donors. Assay used: immunoSEQ multiplex PCR; TCRdb lists only in-frame clones, some missing. This table has around 120,000 clones, 88% appearing once. This CDR3 comprises 16 residues. Germline CDR1 SGHTA, CDR2 FQGTGA. V lost 6 bases, J lost 4 bases, and 6 bases stayed unmatched. This TCR came from a woman aged 18 to 35 in good health and CMV-seropositive. The chain links TRBV7-3 to TRBJ2-1, with 13 bases that match TRBD2. The specimen was PBMCs. This CDR3 reads CASSQMGLAGYNEQFF. Here the CDR3 DNA reads TGTGCCAGCAGTCAAATGGGACTAGCGGGGTACAATGAGCAGTTCTTC.